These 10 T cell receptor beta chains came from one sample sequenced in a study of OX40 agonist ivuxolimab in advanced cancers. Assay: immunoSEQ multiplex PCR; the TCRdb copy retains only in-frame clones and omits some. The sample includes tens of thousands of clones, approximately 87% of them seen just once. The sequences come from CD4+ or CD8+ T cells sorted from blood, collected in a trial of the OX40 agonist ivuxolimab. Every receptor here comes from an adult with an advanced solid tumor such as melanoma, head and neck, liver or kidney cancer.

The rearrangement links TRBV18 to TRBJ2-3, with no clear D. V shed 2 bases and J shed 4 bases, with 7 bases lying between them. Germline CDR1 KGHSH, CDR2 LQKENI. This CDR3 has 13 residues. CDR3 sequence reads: CASSPEQADTQYF. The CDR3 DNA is TGTGCCAGCTCACCAGAGCAGGCAGATACGCAGTATTTT.

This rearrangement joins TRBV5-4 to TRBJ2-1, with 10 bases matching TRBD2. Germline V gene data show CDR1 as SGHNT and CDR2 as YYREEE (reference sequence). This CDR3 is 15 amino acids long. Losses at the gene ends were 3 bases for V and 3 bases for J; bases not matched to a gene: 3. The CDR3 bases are TGTGCCAGCAGCTCAGGACTAGCGGTCTACAATGAGCAGTTCTTC. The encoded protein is CASSSGLAVYNEQFF.

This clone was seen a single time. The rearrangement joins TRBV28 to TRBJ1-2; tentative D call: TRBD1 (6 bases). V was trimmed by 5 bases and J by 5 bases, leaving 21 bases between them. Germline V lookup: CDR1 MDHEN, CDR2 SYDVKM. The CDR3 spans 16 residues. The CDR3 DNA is TGTGCCAGCAGTCGTCCCAGGGGCCCCGAGAAATATGGCTACACCTTC. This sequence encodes CASSRPRGPEKYGYTF.

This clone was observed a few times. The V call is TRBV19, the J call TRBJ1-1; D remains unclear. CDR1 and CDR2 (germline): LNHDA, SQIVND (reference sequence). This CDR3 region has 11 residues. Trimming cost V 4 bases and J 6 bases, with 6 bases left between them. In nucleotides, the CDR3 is TGTGCCAGTAGTAGGGCCGCTGAAGCTTTCTTT. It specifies CASSRAAEAFF. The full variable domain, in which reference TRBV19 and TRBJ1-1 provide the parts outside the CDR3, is DGGITQSPKYLFRKEGQNVTLSCEQNLNHDAMYWYRQDPGQGLRLIYYSQIVNDFQKGDIAEGYSVSREKKESFPLTVTSAQKNPTAFYLCASSRAAEAFFGQGTRLTVV.

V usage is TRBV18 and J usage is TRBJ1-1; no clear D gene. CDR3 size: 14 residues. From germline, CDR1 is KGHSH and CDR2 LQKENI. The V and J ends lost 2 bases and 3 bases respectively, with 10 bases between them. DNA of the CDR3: TGTGCCAGCTCACCAAGGGCCAAGGACACTGAAGCTTTCTTT. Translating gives CASSPRAKDTEAFF.

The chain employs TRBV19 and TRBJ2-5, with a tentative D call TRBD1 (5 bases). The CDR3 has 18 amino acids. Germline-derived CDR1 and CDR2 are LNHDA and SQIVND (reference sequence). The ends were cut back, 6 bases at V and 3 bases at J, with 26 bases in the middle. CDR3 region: CASRIREGRAGFEETQYF. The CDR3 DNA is TGTGCCAGTAGAATAAGGGAAGGAAGGGCAGGGTTCGAAGAGACCCAGTACTTC.

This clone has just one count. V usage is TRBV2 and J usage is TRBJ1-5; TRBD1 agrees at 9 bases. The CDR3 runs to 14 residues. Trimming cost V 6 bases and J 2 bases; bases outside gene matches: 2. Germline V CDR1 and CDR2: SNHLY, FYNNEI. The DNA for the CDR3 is TGTGCCAGCAGGCGGGACAGGGGCAATCAGCCCCAGCATTTT. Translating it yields CASRRDRGNQPQHF.

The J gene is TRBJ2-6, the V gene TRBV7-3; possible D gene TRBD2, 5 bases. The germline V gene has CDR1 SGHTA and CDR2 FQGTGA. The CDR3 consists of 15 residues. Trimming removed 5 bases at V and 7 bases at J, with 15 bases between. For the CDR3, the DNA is TGTGCCAGCAGCCAAGGCCGACGGGGAGCCAACGTCCTGACTTTC. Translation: CASSQGRRGANVLTF.

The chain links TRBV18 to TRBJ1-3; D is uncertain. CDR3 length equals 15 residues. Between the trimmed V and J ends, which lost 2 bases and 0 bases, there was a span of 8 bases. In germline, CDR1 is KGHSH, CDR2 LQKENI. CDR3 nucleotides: TGTGCCAGCTCACCAGGTCACAGCTCTGGAAACACCATATATTTT. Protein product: CASSPGHSSGNTIYF.

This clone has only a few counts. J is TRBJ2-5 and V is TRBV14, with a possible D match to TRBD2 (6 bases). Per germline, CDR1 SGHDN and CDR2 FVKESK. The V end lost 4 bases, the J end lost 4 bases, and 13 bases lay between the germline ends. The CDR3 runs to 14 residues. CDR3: CASSPRDLGETQYF. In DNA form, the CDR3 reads TGTGCCAGCAGCCCGCGGGATCTTGGAGAGACCCAGTACTTC.